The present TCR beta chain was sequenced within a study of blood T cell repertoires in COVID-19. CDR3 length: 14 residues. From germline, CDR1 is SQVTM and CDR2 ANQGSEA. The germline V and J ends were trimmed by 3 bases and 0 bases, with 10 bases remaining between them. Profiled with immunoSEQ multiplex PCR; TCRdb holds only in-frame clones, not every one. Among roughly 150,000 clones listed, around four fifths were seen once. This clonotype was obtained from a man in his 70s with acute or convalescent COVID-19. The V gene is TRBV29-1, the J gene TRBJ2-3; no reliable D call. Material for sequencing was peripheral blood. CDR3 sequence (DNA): TGCAGCGTTGATCTGGGCTTTAGCACAGATACGCAGTATTTT. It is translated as CSVDLGFSTDTQYF.